The rows below give T cell receptor beta chains drawn from one sample of a study of T cell responses to AZD1222 COVID-19 vaccine. TCRdb's table, derived via immunoSEQ multiplex PCR, lists solely in-frame clones and lacks some. Of 90,000 to 130,000 clones in the sample, roughly four fifths were seen once. Material: peripheral blood, obtained on day 0 of AZD1222 vaccination. All receptors come from an adult in good health. Each CDR3 is given with its conserved first and last residue. The order of the fields is J gene, D gene, V gene, clone size, CDR3 DNA, CDR3 protein. D genes are given only for firm matches. Clone size is not always given. Where it is, it says once, few, many or a class for expanded clones.

J: TRBJ2-1; D: TRBD1; V: TRBV7-9; size: -; DNA: TGTGCCAGCAGCTTTGGGGACAGGGGGTCCTATGTCCATGAGCAGTTCTTC; CDR3: CASSFGDRGSYVHEQFF
J: TRBJ1-2; D: TRBD1; V: TRBV11-1; size: -; DNA: TGTGCCAGCAGCGACCCCGGGACAGGGGTGGGCTATGGCTACACCTTC; CDR3: CASSDPGTGVGYGYTF
J: TRBJ1-6; D: -; V: TRBV2; size: -; DNA: TGTGCCAGCACCGGACAGTTGAGGGATAATTCACCCCTCCACTTT; CDR3: CASTGQLRDNSPLHF
J: TRBJ2-3; D: TRBD2; V: TRBV5-6; size: -; DNA: TGTGCCAGCAGCTCCCGGACTAGCGCCGTCTACACAGATACGCAGTATTTT; CDR3: CASSSRTSAVYTDTQYF
J: TRBJ2-1; D: TRBD1; V: TRBV5-8; size: few; DNA: TGTGCCAGCAGCCCCAGGGGGCAGTCCTACAATGAGCAGTTCTTC; CDR3: CASSPRGQSYNEQFF
J: TRBJ2-5; D: -; V: TRBV30; size: -; DNA: TGTCTATGGCAGGAAGAGACCCAGTACTTC; CDR3: CLWQEETQYF
J: TRBJ1-3; D: -; V: TRBV5-1; size: -; DNA: TGCGCCAGCAGCTTGGCAGGGCCTATCTCTGGAAACACCATATATTTT; CDR3: CASSLAGPISGNTIYF
J: TRBJ2-2; D: -; V: TRBV7-9; size: -; DNA: TGTGCCAGCAGCTTAGATTCCACCGGGGAGCTGTTTTTT; CDR3: CASSLDSTGELFF
J: TRBJ1-2; D: -; V: TRBV1; size: once; DNA: TGCACCAGCGGACAGAACTATGGCTACACCTTC; CDR3: CTSGQNYGYTF
J: TRBJ1-2; D: -; V: TRBV7-9; size: -; DNA: TGTGCCAGCAGCTCCGCAGGTGGCTACACCTTC; CDR3: CASSSAGGYTF
J: TRBJ2-7; D: -; V: TRBV5-4; size: -; DNA: TGTGCCAGCAGCTTGACGTCCCGGCAGCACTACGAGCAGTACTTC; CDR3: CASSLTSRQHYEQYF
J: TRBJ1-2; D: -; V: TRBV25-1; size: -; DNA: TGTGCCAGCAGTGAATTCGGGGCAGGGTTGAACTATGGCTACACCTTC; CDR3: CASSEFGAGLNYGYTF
J: TRBJ2-7; D: -; V: TRBV19; size: -; DNA: TGTGCCAGTAGTAGTGGGGGGAAGGATGGAATCTACGAGCAGTACTTC; CDR3: CASSSGGKDGIYEQYF
J: TRBJ2-7; D: -; V: TRBV7-9; size: -; DNA: TGTGCCAGCAGCCGGGGGGCGTACGAGCAGTACTTC; CDR3: CASSRGAYEQYF
J: TRBJ1-1; D: TRBD1; V: TRBV9; size: -; DNA: TGTGCCAGCAGCACCTGGGACAGGCCGAGGGAAGCTTTCTTT; CDR3: CASSTWDRPREAFF
J: TRBJ1-5; D: TRBD1; V: TRBV2; size: -; DNA: TGTGCCAGTAAACAGGGGATAAATCAGCCCCAGCATTTT; CDR3: CASKQGINQPQHF
J: TRBJ1-2; D: -; V: TRBV18; size: -; DNA: TGTGCCAGCTCACCCACGGGGGATTTCTATGGCTACACCTTC; CDR3: CASSPTGDFYGYTF
J: TRBJ1-2; D: TRBD1; V: TRBV29-1; size: few; DNA: TGCAGCGCCACAGGGGATAACTATGGCTACACCTTC; CDR3: CSATGDNYGYTF
J: TRBJ2-7; D: -; V: TRBV11-2; size: -; DNA: TGTGCCAGCAGCTTGGCGCAGGGCAACTACGAGCAGTACTTC; CDR3: CASSLAQGNYEQYF